The 29 T cell receptor beta chains below come from one sample, sequenced in a study of T cell responses to AZD1222 COVID-19 vaccine. The protocol was immunoSEQ multiplex PCR, while the TCRdb copy is restricted to in-frame clones and leaves out a portion. Of 100,000 or so clones detected, around 89% appear once; the ten largest clones hold around 9.1%. The source was peripheral blood, collected on day 0 of AZD1222 vaccination. The receptors were gathered from an adult in good health.

This chain uses TRBV30 with TRBJ1-2; D may be TRBD1 (6 bases). With 5 bases removed from V and 4 bases from J, the gap between germline ends came to 14 bases. There are 13 residues in the CDR3. Germline CDR1 reads GTSNPN; CDR2 reads SVGIG (reference sequence). CDR3: CAWVQGRGYGYTF. Here the CDR3 DNA reads TGTGCCTGGGTTCAGGGGAGAGGCTATGGCTACACCTTC.

V gene TRBV11-2 combines with J gene TRBJ2-3; the D is unclear. Germline V CDR1 and CDR2: SGHAT, FQNNGV. The CDR3 is 12 residues long. With 5 bases removed from V and 6 bases from J, the gap between germline ends came to 9 bases. The CDR3 loop is CASSPHGDTQYF. CDR3 bases: TGTGCCAGCAGCCCCCACGGTGATACGCAGTATTTT.

The rearrangement joins TRBV19 to TRBJ1-1; D unclear. This CDR3 is built from 16 residues. The ends were cut back, 5 bases at V and 6 bases at J, with 22 bases in the middle. Germline CDR1 and CDR2: LNHDA and SQIVND (reference sequence). The CDR3 coding sequence is TGTGCCAGTAGTCAGACATCCCTTGGGGTGAGGGCTGAAGCTTTCTTT. Translation gives CASSQTSLGVRAEAFF.

V usage is TRBV3-1 (or the pseudogene TRBV3-2) and J usage is TRBJ1-3; D call uncertain. Germline V gene lookup returns CDR1 LGHDT and CDR2 YNNKEL (reference sequence). The CDR3 runs to 14 residues. Trimming took off 0 bases at V and 4 bases at J, with 7 bases between the two ends. DNA for the CDR3: TGTGCCAGCAGCCAAGAAGGTCGGGGAAACACCATATATTTT. Its protein is CASSQEGRGNTIYF.

The V and J genes are TRBV30 and TRBJ2-1, with 7 bases aligning to TRBD2. The CDR3 is 13 residues long. The ends lost 1 base at V and 9 bases at J; junction bases unmatched: 6. Germline V CDR1 and CDR2: GTSNPN, SVGIG (reference sequence). The CDR3 protein is CAWSGTSASEQFF. In DNA form, the CDR3 reads TGTGCCTGGAGTGGAACTAGCGCGAGTGAGCAGTTCTTC. The complete variable domain, with remaining parts taken from reference TRBV30 and TRBJ2-1, reads SQTIHQWPATLVQPVGSPLSLECTVEGTSNPNLYWYRQAAGRGLQLLFYSVGIGQISSEVPQNLSASRPQDRQFILSSKKLLLSDSGFYLCAWSGTSASEQFFGPGTRLTVL.

The V gene is TRBV5-1, the J gene TRBJ2-3; D is unclear. V lost 0 bases and J 4 bases, leaving 12 bases between the germline ends. CDR1 and CDR2 from the germline V gene are SGHRS and YFSETQ. The length of the CDR3 is 15 residues. CDR3 nucleotide sequence: TGCGCCAGCAGCTTGGGCCTTTCCAATTCAGATACGCAGTATTTT. Protein sequence: CASSLGLSNSDTQYF.

The rearrangement uses TRBV7-9 and TRBJ1-5; D is possibly TRBD1 (5 bases). There are 14 residues in the CDR3. Between the trimmed V and J ends, which lost 1 base and 4 bases, there was a span of 8 bases. The germline CDR1 and CDR2 sequences are SEHNR and FQNEAQ (reference sequence). The CDR3 DNA is TGTGCCAGCAGCTTAGGACAGTCGAATCAGCCCCAGCATTTT. It specifies CASSLGQSNQPQHF.

This rearrangement joins TRBV19 to TRBJ1-1; the D gene is possibly TRBD1 (6 bases). V lost 6 bases, J lost 3 bases, and 20 bases lay in between. The CDR3 sequence is 16 residues long. The germline gives CDR1 LNHDA, CDR2 SQIVND (reference sequence). The CDR3 DNA reads as TGTGCCAGTAGCAGTATGGGGGACATTCCTTACACTGAAGCTTTCTTT. Amino acid sequence: CASSSMGDIPYTEAFF.

This clone was recorded only once. This chain links TRBV7-9 with TRBJ1-6; unclear D gene. The germline V gene encodes CDR1 SEHNR and CDR2 FQNEAQ (reference sequence). V lost 6 bases and J 7 bases, leaving 22 bases between the germline ends. There are 17 residues in the CDR3. The CDR3 DNA reads TGTGCCAGCAGAAAGTCGGCAGTAAGAAGATTAAATTCACCCCTCCACTTT. Translated: CASRKSAVRRLNSPLHF.

This clone was seen once. The chain joins TRBV19 to TRBJ2-5; 9 positions agree with TRBD2. The CDR3 loop spans 16 amino acids. Germline CDR1 is LNHDA and CDR2 is SQIVND (reference sequence). V lost 6 bases, J lost 1 base, and 9 bases stayed unmatched. DNA of the CDR3: TGTGCCAGTAGGAGTAGCGGGAGCGGAGGCCAAGAGACCCAGTACTTC. Its translation is CASRSSGSGGQETQYF.

This clone was found once. Other DNA sequences from this sample encode an identical CDR3 as well. The J gene is TRBJ2-5, the V gene TRBV7-9; TRBD1 aligns across 7 bases. Losses at the gene ends were 1 base for V and 2 bases for J; bases not matched to a gene: 4. This CDR3 has 15 residues. CDR1 and CDR2 from the germline V gene are SEHNR and FQNEAQ (reference sequence). CDR3 coding DNA: TGTGCCAGCAGCTTAGGAACAGGGGAACAAGAGACCCAGTACTTC. Protein sequence: CASSLGTGEQETQYF.

The chain employs TRBV28 and TRBJ2-1, with TRBD2 as a possible D gene (5 bases). Germline CDR1 and CDR2: MDHEN and SYDVKM. The CDR3 contains 15 residues. Trimming removed 4 bases at V and 3 bases at J, with 13 bases between. The CDR3 DNA reads TGTGCCAGCAGTTCGGCTAGCAGTTACTACAATGAGCAGTTCTTC. Amino acids: CASSSASSYYNEQFF.

The chain uses TRBV7-8 and TRBJ2-1; D is undetermined. Germline assignment: CDR1 SGHVS and CDR2 FQNEAQ. The CDR3 extends over 14 amino acids. V was pared by 4 bases and J by 4 bases, with 11 bases between. The CDR3 spells CASSSLGGYNEQFF. The CDR3 DNA is TGTGCCAGCAGCTCCCTCGGCGGTTACAATGAGCAGTTCTTC.

The chain joins TRBV6-5 to TRBJ1-1; D might be TRBD1 (5 bases). CDR1 and CDR2 (germline): MNHEY, SVGAGI. The CDR3 runs 13 residues. With 5 bases removed from V and 1 base from J, the gap between germline ends came to 8 bases. The CDR3 coding sequence is TGTGCCAGCAGTCAGGGATGGAACACTGAAGCTTTCTTT. Its translation: CASSQGWNTEAFF.

V is TRBV2 and J is TRBJ1-5; weak D call: TRBD1 (5 bases). Trimming took 4 bases from V and 5 from J, leaving 15 bases between them. This CDR3 spans 15 amino acids. Germline values: CDR1 SNHLY, CDR2 FYNNEI. The CDR3 protein is CASSGLGRGDQPQHF. The DNA for the CDR3 is TGTGCCAGCAGTGGGTTGGGACGGGGCGATCAGCCCCAGCATTTT. Full variable domain (remainder filled in from reference TRBV2 and TRBJ1-5): EPEVTQTPSHQVTQMGQEVILRCVPISNHLYFYWYRQILGQKVEFLVSFYNNEISEKSEIFDDQFSVERPDGSNFTLKIRSTKLEDSAMYFCASSGLGRGDQPQHFGDGTRLSIL.

CDR3 region: CASSQGWDLENEQFF. CDR3 DNA: TGTGCCAGCAGCCAAGGGTGGGACTTAGAGAATGAGCAGTTCTTC. The J gene is TRBJ2-1, the V gene TRBV3-1 (or the pseudogene TRBV3-2), with a tentative D call TRBD2 (6 bases). V was trimmed by 1 base and J by 7 bases, leaving 14 bases between them. The CDR3 is 15 amino acids. Germline V gene lookup returns CDR1 LGHDT and CDR2 YNNKEL (reference sequence).

The chain uses TRBV5-6 and TRBJ1-4; the match to TRBD1 covers 9 bases. V lost 4 bases to trimming and J lost 8 bases; unmatched junction nucleotides: 12. The CDR3 covers 16 residues. The germline V gene has CDR1 SGHDT and CDR2 YYEEEE. The CDR3 spells CASSAVHRGREEKLFF. The DNA for the CDR3 is TGTGCCAGCAGCGCGGTACACAGGGGGCGGGAAGAAAAACTGTTTTTT.

The chain joins TRBV7-8 to TRBJ1-2, with TRBD1 as a possible D gene (6 bases). The CDR3 totals 11 residues. The V end was cut by 5 bases, the J end by 8 bases, with 9 bases between. Germline CDR1 is SGHVS and CDR2 is FQNEAQ. The CDR3 coding sequence is TGTGCCAGCAGCCCAGGGGTCGGCTACACCTTC. This translates into CASSPGVGYTF.

This clone was seen once. The J gene is TRBJ1-2, the V gene TRBV6-5, with 9 bases that match TRBD1. After removal of 5 bases from V and 5 bases from J, the junction contained 3 bases not matched to a gene. The CDR3 is 13 amino acids. The germline V gene encodes CDR1 MNHEY and CDR2 SVGAGI. The CDR3 DNA sequence: TGTGCCAGCAGTACCGGGACAGGGTATGGCTACACCTTC. This encodes CASSTGTGYGYTF.

The V gene is TRBV5-1, the J gene TRBJ2-2, with D possibly matching TRBD1 (6 bases). Trimming stripped 4 bases from V and 2 bases from J, with 15 bases between. This CDR3 region has 16 residues. The germline CDR1 and CDR2 sequences are SGHRS and YFSETQ. CDR3 sequence reads: CASSGQTPDNTGELFF. CDR3 DNA: TGCGCCAGCAGCGGACAGACCCCAGACAACACCGGGGAGCTGTTTTTT.

V and J are TRBV19 and TRBJ1-5, with TRBD1 matching over 7 bases. The germline CDR1 and CDR2 sequences are LNHDA and SQIVND (reference sequence). The CDR3 has 17 amino acids. After removal of 4 bases from V and 2 bases from J, the junction contained 11 bases not matched to a gene. CDR3 protein: CASSKRQGVVGNQPQHF. As DNA, the CDR3 is TGTGCCAGTAGTAAGCGCCAGGGGGTGGTAGGCAATCAGCCCCAGCATTTT.

The V call is TRBV18, the J call TRBJ2-3, with a tentative D call TRBD2 (6 bases). CDR3 length equals 15 residues. Germline-derived CDR1 and CDR2 are KGHSH and LQKENI. Trimming left V 0 bases short and J 2 bases short, with 9 bases between. The CDR3 DNA is TGTGCCAGCTCACCACCCGGGAGCTTCACAGATACGCAGTATTTT. This gives the protein CASSPPGSFTDTQYF.

This clone was seen just once. The genes are TRBV30 and TRBJ2-1; 10 bases match TRBD2. Germline CDR1 GTSNPN, CDR2 SVGIG (reference sequence). After removal of 1 base from V and 4 bases from J, the junction contained 10 bases not matched to a gene. This CDR3 is built from 17 residues. The CDR3 sequence is CAWSGSGRAIRYNEQFF. Written as DNA, the CDR3 is TGTGCCTGGAGTGGGAGCGGGAGGGCCATACGTTACAATGAGCAGTTCTTC.

The V and J genes are TRBV30 and TRBJ2-2, with 12 bases fitting TRBD2. V lost 1 base, J lost 14 bases, and 11 bases stayed unmatched. Germline V gene sequence: CDR1 GTSNPN, CDR2 SVGIG (reference sequence). The CDR3 has 15 amino acids. The DNA for the CDR3 is TGTGCCTGGAGTGGATTGGGACTAGCGGGCACGGCCCTGTTTTTT. Translation gives CAWSGLGLAGTALFF.

The rearrangement links TRBV5-5 to TRBJ2-6; D is possibly TRBD1 or TRBD2 (5 bases each). The CDR3 runs 15 residues. Per germline, CDR1 SGHKS and CDR2 YYEKEE (reference sequence). The V gene lost 7 bases and the J gene lost 0 bases, with 11 bases spanning the gap. Here the CDR3 reads CASRRGDSGANVLTF. CDR3 DNA sequence: TGTGCCAGCCGACGGGGCGACTCTGGGGCCAACGTCCTGACTTTC.

V and J are TRBV2 and TRBJ1-5; 8 bases fit TRBD1. The V and J ends lost 8 bases and 4 bases, in that order; junction bases with no gene match: 1. CDR1 SNHLY and CDR2 FYNNEI come from the germline V gene. This CDR3 is built from 12 residues. The CDR3 nucleotides read TGTGCCAGCGGGACAGGTAATCAGCCCCAGCATTTT. This encodes CASGTGNQPQHF.

The chain uses TRBV11-2 and TRBJ2-7; D is uncertain. This CDR3 is 12 amino acids long. V was clipped by 5 bases and J by 5 bases, with 10 bases between them. In germline, CDR1 is SGHAT, CDR2 FQNNGV. In nucleotides, the CDR3 is TGTGCCAGCAGCCGGGCCCGGGACGAGCAGTACTTC. It is translated as CASSRARDEQYF. The full variable domain, completed using reference TRBV11-2 and TRBJ2-7, is EAGVAQSPRYKIIEKRQSVAFWCNPISGHATLYWYQQILGQGPKLLIQFQNNGVVDDSQLPKDRFSAERLKGVDSTLKIQPAKLEDSAVYLCASSRARDEQYFGPGTRLTVT.

The rearrangement uses TRBV2 and TRBJ2-1; 9 bases line up with TRBD2. CDR1 is SNHLY and CDR2 is FYNNEI in the germline V gene. The CDR3 spans 23 residues. J lost 2 bases, V lost 4 bases, and 27 bases had no gene match. The CDR3 coding sequence is TGTGCCAGCAGTGCGGCTTTGTCGGCAGTTGGGGTAGCGGGAGTGGGGACCTACAATGAGCAGTTCTTC. It translates to CASSAALSAVGVAGVGTYNEQFF.

This chain uses TRBV7-6 with TRBJ2-1, with D perhaps TRBD1 or TRBD2 (5 bases each). With 5 bases removed from V and 3 bases from J, the gap between germline ends came to 17 bases. Looked up from germline, CDR1 is SGHVS and CDR2 is FNYEAQ. The CDR3 is 16 residues long. CDR3 in DNA: TGTGCCAGCAGCCCTGATGGGGGACGGAACTACAATGAGCAGTTCTTC. Translation gives CASSPDGGRNYNEQFF.